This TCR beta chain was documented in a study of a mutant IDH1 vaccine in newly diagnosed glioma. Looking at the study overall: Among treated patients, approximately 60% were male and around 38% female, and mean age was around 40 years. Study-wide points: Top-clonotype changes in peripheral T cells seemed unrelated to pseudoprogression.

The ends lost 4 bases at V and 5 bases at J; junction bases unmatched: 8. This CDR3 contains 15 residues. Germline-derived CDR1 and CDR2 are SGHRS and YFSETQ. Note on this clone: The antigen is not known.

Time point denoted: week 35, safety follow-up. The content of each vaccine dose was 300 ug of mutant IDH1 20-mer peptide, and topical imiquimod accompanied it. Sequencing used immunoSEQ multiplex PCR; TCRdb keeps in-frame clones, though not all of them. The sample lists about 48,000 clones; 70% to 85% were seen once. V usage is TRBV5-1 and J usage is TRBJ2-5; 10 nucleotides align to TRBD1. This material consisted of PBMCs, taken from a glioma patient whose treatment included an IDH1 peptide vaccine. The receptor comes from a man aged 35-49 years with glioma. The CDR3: CASSPQTGGGETQYF. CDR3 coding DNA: TGCGCCAGCAGCCCCCAGACAGGGGGCGGTGAGACCCAGTACTTC. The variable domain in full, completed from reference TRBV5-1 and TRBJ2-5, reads KAGVTQTPRYLIKTRGQQVTLSCSPISGHRSVSWYQQTPGQGLQFLFEYFSETQRNKGNFPGRFSGRQFSNSRSEMNVSTLELGDSALYLCASSPQTGGGETQYFGPGTRLLVL.